The next 25 T cell receptor beta chains were all read from a single sample in a study of CD4 T cells in relation to SARS-CoV-2 and coronaviruses. The method was immunoSEQ multiplex PCR; TCRdb's version includes in-frame clones alone and lacks a portion of them. The sample includes over 35,000 clones, more than 60% of them seen just once. Their antigens are not known. Sequencing used memory CD4+ T cells from PBMCs, cultured in vitro. Every receptor here comes from an adult with COVID-19.

The chain uses TRBV5-4 and TRBJ2-5, with D perhaps being TRBD1 or TRBD2 (5 bases each). V dropped 4 bases and J dropped 3 bases, with 10 bases sitting between them. CDR3 length equals 13 residues. Per germline, CDR1 SGHNT and CDR2 YYREEE (reference sequence). Here the CDR3 reads CASSPGTKETQYF. The CDR3, as DNA: TGTGCCAGCAGCCCCGGGACCAAAGAGACCCAGTACTTC.

The J gene is TRBJ2-5, the V gene TRBV29-1; D gene uncertain. V lost 7 bases to trimming and J lost 2 bases, with 11 bases between them. CDR1 SQVTM and CDR2 ANQGSEA come from the germline V gene. CDR3 length: 12 amino acids. The DNA for the CDR3 is TGCAGCGCCCTAAAATCACAAGAGACCCAGTACTTC. Its translation is CSALKSQETQYF.

The chain employs TRBV30 and TRBJ1-3, with 7 nucleotides matching TRBD1. V shed 2 bases, J shed 2 bases, and the junction held 6 bases outside the gene matches. The CDR3 has 15 residues. CDR1 and CDR2 from the germline V gene are GTSNPN and SVGIG (reference sequence). The DNA of the CDR3 is TGTGCCTGGAGTTTGGGACAGATGCCTGGAAACACCATATATTTT. Translation: CAWSLGQMPGNTIYF.

The gene calls are TRBV1 and TRBJ1-2. TRBV1 is a known pseudogene. The CDR3 runs 15 residues. The CDR3 DNA sequence: TGCACCAGCAGCCGGATAAAACGGACGGTCTATGGCTACACCTTC. Protein sequence: CTSSRIKRTVYGYTF.

The sample holds a few counts of this clone. This chain links TRBV28 with TRBJ2-4; 9 bases fit TRBD1. This CDR3 spans 18 amino acids. Per the germline V gene, CDR1 is MDHEN and CDR2 is SYDVKM. V lost 5 bases and J lost 0; bases outside the gene matches: 11. CDR3 bases: TGTGCCAGCAGTCCCGGGACAGGGCAAGTTAGAGCCAAAAACATTCAGTACTTC. Translating it yields CASSPGTGQVRAKNIQYF.

The J gene is TRBJ2-5, the V gene TRBV5-5, with TRBD1 matching 8 bases. The V segment lost 0 bases and the J segment 7 bases; nucleotides outside the gene matches: 11. The CDR3 sequence is 16 residues long. Germline V gives CDR1 SGHKS, CDR2 YYEKEE (reference sequence). The CDR3 spells CASSLDRTGTLGTQYF. In nucleotides, the CDR3 is TGTGCCAGCAGCTTGGACAGGACAGGGACTTTGGGGACCCAGTACTTC.

This chain connects TRBV2 to TRBJ2-7; D is perhaps TRBD1 or TRBD2 (5 bases each). With 4 bases removed from V and 5 bases from J, the gap between germline ends came to 12 bases. Germline V gene sequence: CDR1 SNHLY, CDR2 FYNNEI. CDR3 size: 13 residues. The CDR3 is CASSGDLGNEQYF. CDR3 DNA: TGTGCCAGCAGTGGGGACCTGGGGAACGAGCAGTACTTC.

V is TRBV7-3 and J is TRBJ1-4; possible D gene TRBD1, 6 bases. V lost 1 base to trimming and J lost 5 bases, with 11 bases between them. The CDR3 has 15 amino acids. CDR1 and CDR2 from the germline V gene are SGHTA and FQGTGA. The CDR3 reads CASSLIGGRNEKLFF. The CDR3, as DNA: TGTGCCAGCAGCTTAATAGGGGGGCGGAATGAAAAACTGTTTTTT.

The V gene is TRBV18, the J gene TRBJ1-4; possible D gene TRBD1, 6 bases. The CDR3 contains 15 residues. Germline-derived CDR1 and CDR2 are KGHSH and LQKENI. Trimming took off 6 bases at V and 6 bases at J, with 17 bases between the two ends. CDR3 nucleotides: TGTGCCAGCTCGCCGCAGAGGGGGGCCGATGAAAAACTGTTTTTT. Encoded protein: CASSPQRGADEKLFF.

This clone was seen more than once but under ten times. The chain employs TRBV7-8 and TRBJ1-5, with 7 bases lining up with TRBD1. Germline V lookup: CDR1 SGHVS, CDR2 FQNEAQ. The CDR3 runs to 15 residues. Trimming removed 5 bases from V and 7 bases from J; junction bases left unmatched: 11. The DNA for the CDR3 is TGTGCCAGCAGCCTTAGCGGACAGGTGGGACAGCCCCAGCATTTT. Translated: CASSLSGQVGQPQHF.

This clone showed up just a few times. In DNA, the CDR3 is TGTGCCAGCAGCTTGGCCCTAGCGGGAGGAGGGGCCTACTTC. It specifies CASSLALAGGGAYF. The chain is built from TRBV5-8 and TRBJ2-7; the match to TRBD2 covers 11 bases. This CDR3 is 14 amino acids long. V lost 0 bases and J lost 13; bases outside the gene matches: 9. Germline loops: CDR1 SGHTS, CDR2 YDEGEE.

J is TRBJ2-5 and V is TRBV30; 8 positions match TRBD2. CDR1 and CDR2 (germline): GTSNPN, SVGIG (reference sequence). This CDR3 spans 14 amino acids. J was trimmed by 7 bases and V by 0 bases; bases with no gene match: 7. The CDR3 nucleotides read TGTGCCTGGAGTGTAGTAGCGGGGTTTGGGACCCAGTACTTC. Translation: CAWSVVAGFGTQYF.

This clone has just one count. The V gene is TRBV6-5, the J gene TRBJ2-1; TRBD2 is a possible D gene (6 bases). CDR1 MNHEY and CDR2 SVGAGI come from the germline V gene. V lost 6 bases and J lost 4, with 7 bases in between. The CDR3 is 12 residues long. The CDR3 DNA follows: TGTGCCAGCAGCCGGGGGTACAATGAGCAGTTCTTC. As protein: CASSRGYNEQFF.

This CDR3 is CASGRPQSRFF. The CDR3 nucleotides are TGTGCCAGCGGACGTCCGCAAAGCAGGTTTTTT. The rearrangement links TRBV28 to TRBJ1-4; D uncertain. Germline CDR1 MDHEN, CDR2 SYDVKM. V lost 8 bases and J 16 bases, leaving 17 bases between the germline ends. The CDR3 has 11 residues.

V and J are TRBV5-6 and TRBJ2-3; 12 positions match TRBD2. Germline V lookup: CDR1 SGHDT, CDR2 YYEEEE. CDR3 length equals 16 residues. Unmatched junction bases numbered 5, after V lost 4 bases and J lost 2 bases. CDR3 residues: CASSPSGRDPTDTQYF. The CDR3, as DNA: TGTGCCAGCAGCCCTAGCGGGAGGGACCCCACAGATACGCAGTATTTT.

The chain uses TRBV6-1 and TRBJ1-1, with D unclear. Germline-derived CDR1 and CDR2 are MNHNS and SASEGT. The V and J ends lost 2 bases and 3 bases respectively, with 7 bases between them. This CDR3 is 13 amino acids long. The chain's CDR3 is CASSEFSDTEAFF. The CDR3 DNA sequence: TGTGCCAGCAGTGAATTTTCAGACACTGAAGCTTTCTTT.

In its sample, this clone was seen a few times. The CDR3 bases are TGTGCCAGCTCACCGATGAGACAGGATCTCTCTGGAAACACCATATATTTT. It encodes CASSPMRQDLSGNTIYF. This chain links TRBV18 with TRBJ1-3; a weak D match, TRBD1 (6 bases). Germline V gene sequence: CDR1 KGHSH, CDR2 LQKENI. The CDR3 contains 17 residues. V was shortened by 3 bases and J by 0 bases, with 15 bases between the two germline ends.

CDR3 DNA sequence: TGTGCCAGCAGCCAATGGGGGGCTGACGAAAAACTGTTTTTT. Translating gives CASSQWGADEKLFF. The rearrangement uses TRBV16 and TRBJ1-4, with TRBD1 as a possible D gene (6 bases). This CDR3 is built from 14 residues. The germline V gene has CDR1 KGHSY and CDR2 FQNENV. With 1 base removed from V and 8 bases from J, the gap between germline ends came to 11 bases.

Here the CDR3 DNA reads TGTGCCAGCAGTCCGGGACTAGCAGTAGATACGCAGTATTTT. It is translated as CASSPGLAVDTQYF. This chain joins TRBV27 and TRBJ2-3; 9 positions match TRBD2. The CDR3 consists of 14 residues. Germline CDR1 MNHEY, CDR2 SMNVEV (reference sequence). The junction had 5 bases not matched to a gene; V was cut back by 5 bases and J by 5 bases.

This rearrangement joins TRBV6-2 or TRBV6-3 to TRBJ2-7, with a tentative D call TRBD2 (6 bases). V was cut by 4 bases and J by 7 bases, with 17 bases left in between. Per the germline V gene, CDR1 is MNHEY and CDR2 is SVGEGT. The CDR3 totals 14 residues. The CDR3 spells CASSSRDWITEQYF. The CDR3 DNA reads as TGTGCCAGCAGTTCCCGGGACTGGATAACGGAGCAGTACTTC.

This clone was recorded a few times. V usage is TRBV20-1 and J usage is TRBJ2-3; no reliable D call. The V gene lost 3 bases and the J gene lost 0 bases, with 10 bases spanning the gap. The CDR3 is made up of 14 amino acids. The V gene's germline CDR1 is DFQATT and CDR2 SNEGSKA (reference sequence). CDR3 in amino acids: CSASSASSTDTQYF. The CDR3 region has the DNA TGCAGTGCTAGTTCAGCTTCTAGCACAGATACGCAGTATTTT.

CDR3 bases: TGTGCCAGGGGAAATCAGCCCCAGCATTTT. Protein product: CARGNQPQHF. The chain has TRBV27 and TRBJ1-5; D uncertain. CDR1 and CDR2 from the germline V gene are MNHEY and SMNVEV (reference sequence). This CDR3 comprises 10 residues. Trimming removed 9 bases at V and 4 bases at J, with 4 bases between.

The rearrangement uses TRBV6-6 and TRBJ1-2; D ambiguous. The germline V gene has CDR1 MNHNY and CDR2 SVGAGI (reference sequence). The CDR3 is made up of 13 amino acids. V lost 2 bases, J lost 3 bases, and 7 bases lay in between. CDR3 coding DNA: TGTGCCAGCAGTTACGAGTCGCACTATGGCTACACCTTC. This sequence encodes CASSYESHYGYTF.

The rearrangement uses TRBV2 and TRBJ1-1; 7 nucleotides line up with TRBD1. Germline values: CDR1 SNHLY, CDR2 FYNNEI. This CDR3 is built from 13 residues. J was trimmed by 4 bases and V by 5 bases; bases with no gene match: 4. CDR3 protein: CASSFQGGTEAFF. As DNA, the CDR3 is TGTGCCAGCAGTTTCCAGGGGGGCACTGAAGCTTTCTTT.

The CDR3 here is CASSPQGGLRTDTQYF. In nucleotides, the CDR3 is TGCGCCAGCAGCCCCCAGGGTGGTCTACGCACAGATACGCAGTATTTT. The chain combines TRBV5-1 with TRBJ2-3; TRBD1 is a possible D gene (5 bases). Germline V CDR1 and CDR2: SGHRS, YFSETQ. V was trimmed by 4 bases and J by 1 base, leaving 16 bases between them. This CDR3 has 16 amino acids.